A single sample is the source of the 28 T cell receptor beta chains below, sequenced in a study of cytomegalovirus exposure and HLA in healthy donors. The study ran its PCR with 60 Vbeta and 13 Jbeta primers. Data came from immunoSEQ multiplex PCR; TCRdb stores just in-frame clones and leaves some out. The sample has about 210,000 clones, about 80% seen once. Specimen: PBMCs. The origin of the receptors is a male donor in good health and CMV-seronegative.

The V gene is TRBV19, the J gene TRBJ1-5; tentative D call: TRBD1 (6 bases). This CDR3 has 15 residues. Trimming left V 6 bases short and J 1 base short, with 13 bases between. Looked up from germline, CDR1 is LNHDA and CDR2 is SQIVND (reference sequence). The CDR3 bases are TGTGCCAGTAGATTACAGGACAGCAGCAATCAGCCCCAGCATTTT. This codes for CASRLQDSSNQPQHF.

This clone was recorded only once. V usage is TRBV27 and J usage is TRBJ1-1; 8 nucleotides line up with TRBD1. This CDR3 has 14 amino acids. The germline V gene has CDR1 MNHEY and CDR2 SMNVEV (reference sequence). Germline trimming cut 7 bases from V and 2 bases from J; bases unmatched to any gene: 6. Written as DNA, the CDR3 is TGTGCCAGCAAAATATCAGGGGGCAACACTGAAGCTTTCTTT. As protein: CASKISGGNTEAFF.

The V and J genes are TRBV27 and TRBJ1-2; a weak D match, TRBD1 (5 bases). The CDR3 consists of 13 residues. V lost 5 bases and J lost 4, with 11 bases in between. Germline V gene data show CDR1 as MNHEY and CDR2 as SMNVEV (reference sequence). In DNA form, the CDR3 reads TGTGCCAGCAGTCCTGGGGGGAGCTATGGCTACACCTTC. Protein: CASSPGGSYGYTF.

The V and J genes are TRBV27 and TRBJ1-5, with 7 bases fitting TRBD1. V dropped 6 bases and J dropped 5; count of bases not matched to a gene: 7. This CDR3 comprises 14 residues. CDR1 is MNHEY and CDR2 is SMNVEV in the germline V gene (reference sequence). Here the CDR3 DNA reads TGTGCCAGCAGGACAACAGGGGCTGATCAGCCCCAGCATTTT. It is translated as CASRTTGADQPQHF.

This chain joins TRBV11-3 and TRBJ2-1; TRBD2 might be the D (5 bases). Germline loops: CDR1 SGHNT, CDR2 YENEEA. This CDR3 is 16 amino acids long. Trimming pared 0 bases from V and 5 bases from J, leaving 14 bases between. Here the CDR3 DNA reads TGTGCCAGCAGCTTAGATCTAGCCAGCGACCACAATGAGCAGTTCTTC. This gives the protein CASSLDLASDHNEQFF. Using reference TRBV11-3 and TRBJ2-1 for the parts outside the CDR3, the full variable domain is EAGVVQSPRYKIIEKKQPVAFWCNPISGHNTLYWYLQNLGQGPELLIRYENEEAVDDSQLPKDRFSAERLKGVDSTLKIQPAELGDSAVYLCASSLDLASDHNEQFFGPGTRLTVL.

This rearrangement joins TRBV11-1 to TRBJ2-7; TRBD1 aligns across 7 bases. Germline lookup yields CDR1 SGHAT and CDR2 FQDESV (reference sequence). The CDR3 is 14 amino acids. V lost 1 base, J lost 2 bases, and 2 bases stayed unmatched. DNA of the CDR3: TGTGCCAGCAGCTTAGGGACAGGAGCCTACGAGCAGTACTTC. Translation gives CASSLGTGAYEQYF. Supplemented by reference TRBV11-1 and TRBJ2-7, the full variable domain reads EAEVAQSPRYKITEKSQAVAFWCDPISGHATLYWYRQILGQGPELLVQFQDESVVDDSQLPKDRFSAERLKGVDSTLKIQPAELGDSAMYLCASSLGTGAYEQYFGPGTRLTVT.

A single count supports this clone. The chain is built from TRBV21-1 and TRBJ1-6; the D call in the table, TRBD1, was not verified against the DNA. TRBV21-1 is marked as a pseudogene. This CDR3 has 18 residues. The CDR3 sequence: CASSQGQGGLSYNSPLHF. The CDR3 DNA reads as TGTGCCAGCAGCCAGGGACAGGGCGGTCTATCCTATAATTCACCCCTCCACTTT.

V usage is TRBV6-5 and J usage is TRBJ2-3; 12 bases fit TRBD2. CDR3 length equals 15 residues. Trimming cost V 6 bases and J 3 bases; bases outside gene matches: 4. The germline V gene encodes CDR1 MNHEY and CDR2 SVGAGI. In DNA, the CDR3 is TGTGCCAGCAGGGCTAGCGGGGGGGCTACAGATACGCAGTATTTT. This translates into CASRASGGATDTQYF.

This chain links TRBV11-2 with TRBJ1-2; no firm D call. The CDR3 has 17 amino acids. Trimming shortened V by 2 bases and J by 3 bases, and 19 bases separated the two germline ends. Germline values: CDR1 SGHAT, CDR2 FQNNGV. DNA of the CDR3: TGTGCCAGCAGCTTAAATGGCTTGGTGGGCCAGGACTATGGCTACACCTTC. It yields the protein CASSLNGLVGQDYGYTF.

In DNA form, the CDR3 reads TGTGCCAGTAGACCGCGCACTAGAGGAGGCTACGAGCAGTACTTC. It translates to CASRPRTRGGYEQYF. This chain joins TRBV19 and TRBJ2-7; a weak D match, TRBD2 (5 bases). Germline CDR1 LNHDA, CDR2 SQIVND (reference sequence). The CDR3 is 15 residues long. Trimming took 6 bases from V and 3 from J, leaving 18 bases between them.

This clone was detected a few times. The genes are TRBV2 and TRBJ1-5, with 9 nucleotides matching TRBD1. The length of the CDR3 is 14 residues. In germline, CDR1 is SNHLY, CDR2 FYNNEI. Germline trimming cut 5 bases from V and 6 bases from J; bases unmatched to any gene: 5. The CDR3 DNA follows: TGTGCCAGCAGTCCCGACAGGGGGAGTCAGCCCCAGCATTTT. Protein: CASSPDRGSQPQHF.

The chain carries TRBV7-8 and TRBJ2-7, with 7 bases identical to TRBD1. The CDR3 runs 14 residues. Germline loops: CDR1 SGHVS, CDR2 FQNEAQ. The J segment lost 6 bases and the V segment lost 5 bases, leaving 10 bases of the junction unmatched. The chain's CDR3 is CASSTNRGSGEQYF. DNA for the CDR3: TGTGCCAGCAGCACTAACAGGGGTTCAGGCGAGCAGTACTTC.

Remarks on this clone: Other DNA sequences within the sample encode an identical CDR3. J is TRBJ2-7 and V is TRBV5-1; TRBD2 matches at 12 bases. The V gene's germline CDR1 is SGHRS and CDR2 YFSETQ. The CDR3 contains 14 residues. Losses at the gene ends were 4 bases for V and 2 bases for J; bases not matched to a gene: 1. CDR3 coding DNA: TGCGCCAGCAGCCCTAGCGGGGGGGCCTACGAGCAGTACTTC. Translating gives CASSPSGGAYEQYF.

The V call is TRBV6-5, the J call TRBJ2-5; 12 nucleotides align to TRBD2. The CDR3 runs 12 residues. Germline CDR1 MNHEY, CDR2 SVGAGI. The V and J ends lost 10 bases and 11 bases, in that order; junction bases with no gene match: 8. In DNA, the CDR3 is TGTGCCACCCGGACTAGCGGGATTCGGCAGTACTTC. This encodes CATRTSGIRQYF.

The J gene is TRBJ1-2, the V gene TRBV4-2; a weak D match, TRBD1 (6 bases). CDR1 and CDR2 from the germline V gene are LGHNA and YNFKEQ. V was clipped by 0 bases and J by 3 bases, with 20 bases between them. The CDR3 consists of 18 residues. The CDR3 loop reads CASSQEDHRTGSYYGYTF. The CDR3 nucleotides read TGTGCCAGCAGCCAAGAGGATCATCGAACAGGGTCATACTATGGCTACACCTTC.

The rearrangement joins TRBV4-3 to TRBJ1-2; TRBD1 agrees at 7 bases. CDR1 and CDR2 (germline): LGHNA, YSLEER. This CDR3 is 15 amino acids long. Trimming removed 0 bases from V and 3 bases from J; junction bases left unmatched: 4. CDR3 DNA: TGCGCCAGCAGCCAAGACATTCAGGGGGACTATGGCTACACCTTC. It codes for CASSQDIQGDYGYTF.

The chain employs TRBV28 and TRBJ1-1, with D perhaps TRBD1 (6 bases). V dropped 4 bases and J dropped 1 base, with 16 bases sitting between them. Germline loops: CDR1 MDHEN, CDR2 SYDVKM. The CDR3 sequence is 16 residues long. In DNA form, the CDR3 reads TGTGCCAGCAGTTCCTTAGGGACCAGGGGGAACACTGAAGCTTTCTTT. Translation: CASSSLGTRGNTEAFF.

This clone was detected only once. The CDR3 sequence is CASSIVDRGSRNEQFF. DNA of the CDR3: TGTGCCAGTAGTATCGTCGACAGGGGAAGTAGAAATGAGCAGTTCTTC. The chain employs TRBV19 and TRBJ2-1, with 8 bases matching TRBD1. The germline CDR1 and CDR2 sequences are LNHDA and SQIVND (reference sequence). CDR3 size: 16 residues. Germline trimming cut 3 bases from V and 7 bases from J; bases unmatched to any gene: 11.

The chain uses TRBV21-1 and TRBJ2-1; TRBD2 is the table's D call, not checked against the DNA. TRBV21-1 corresponds to a pseudogene. CDR3 length: 17 residues. CDR3 in DNA: TGTGCCAGCAGCAAAGCTAAGGCTAGCGGGATTTACAATGAGCAGTTCTTC. This sequence encodes CASSKAKASGIYNEQFF.

The J gene is TRBJ1-1, the V gene TRBV5-1; 9 nucleotides align to TRBD1. CDR1 is SGHRS, CDR2 YFSETQ, per germline. There are 13 residues in the CDR3. Trimming took 5 bases from V and 5 from J; bases not matched to a gene: 4. The CDR3 reads CASRRTGDTEAFF. The CDR3 bases are TGCGCCAGCAGAAGGACAGGGGATACTGAAGCTTTCTTT.

The rearrangement links TRBV27 to TRBJ2-7; D gene uncertain. Trimming removed 3 bases from V and 2 bases from J, with 8 bases in between. Germline CDR1 is MNHEY and CDR2 is SMNVEV (reference sequence). The length of the CDR3 is 13 residues. The CDR3 region is CASSFAYPYEQYF. The CDR3 nucleotides read TGTGCCAGCAGTTTTGCCTACCCCTACGAGCAGTACTTC.

The CDR3 DNA reads as TGCGCCAGCAGCTTGGGCGTCGAAGACATTCAGTACTTC. This translates into CASSLGVEDIQYF. This chain uses TRBV5-1 with TRBJ2-4; D remains ambiguous. CDR1 is SGHRS and CDR2 is YFSETQ in the germline V gene. The CDR3 totals 13 residues. The ends were cut back, 0 bases at V and 8 bases at J, with 9 bases in the middle.

The CDR3 coding sequence is TGCAGTGCTAGCGTCGGAAACACCATATATTTT. Translation: CSASVGNTIYF. The chain employs TRBV20-1 and TRBJ1-3; D not resolved. The V end was cut by 3 bases, the J end by 4 bases, with 4 bases between. CDR1 and CDR2 (germline): DFQATT, SNEGSKA (reference sequence). The CDR3 runs to 11 residues.

The J gene is TRBJ2-7, the V gene TRBV5-4; 8 bases align to TRBD1. Trimming at V came to 3 bases and at J to 2 bases, leaving 16 bases not matched to a gene. Germline loops: CDR1 SGHNT, CDR2 YYREEE (reference sequence). The CDR3 is 18 residues long. CDR3 sequence reads: CASSSPTPDRGRAYEQYF. The DNA of the CDR3 is TGTGCCAGCAGCTCCCCCACGCCTGACAGGGGTAGGGCCTACGAGCAGTACTTC.

The V call is TRBV13, the J call TRBJ2-1, with 8 positions matching TRBD2. The CDR3 has 16 residues. In germline, CDR1 is PRHDT, CDR2 FYEKMQ (reference sequence). The V and J ends lost 5 bases and 4 bases, in that order; junction bases with no gene match: 10. This CDR3 is CASSDRGSGEYNEQFF. CDR3 bases: TGTGCCAGCAGCGACCGAGGTAGCGGGGAATACAATGAGCAGTTCTTC.

In DNA, the CDR3 is TGTGCCAGCAGCTCAAGACAGAAGCATCAGCCCCAGCATTTT. Amino acids: CASSSRQKHQPQHF. The genes are TRBV7-8 and TRBJ1-5; a possible D gene is TRBD1 (5 bases). Germline V gives CDR1 SGHVS, CDR2 FQNEAQ. V dropped 4 bases and J dropped 5 bases, with 12 bases sitting between them. CDR3 length: 14 amino acids.

The V call is TRBV19, the J call TRBJ2-1, with a tentative D call TRBD1 (6 bases). Trimming took off 2 bases at V and 7 bases at J, with 24 bases between the two ends. The V gene's germline CDR1 is LNHDA and CDR2 SQIVND (reference sequence). There are 18 residues in the CDR3. The CDR3 DNA reads TGTGCCAGTAGTATAAGGGTAGTAGGAACAGGGCCGGAAAATGAGCAGTTCTTC. Its protein product is CASSIRVVGTGPENEQFF.

This chain joins TRBV4-3 and TRBJ1-5; the D is unclear. Trimming shortened V by 0 bases and J by 7 bases, and 10 bases separated the two germline ends. The length of the CDR3 is 14 residues. Germline V gene lookup returns CDR1 LGHNA and CDR2 YSLEER. The CDR3 loop reads CASSQDLGWQPQHF. The CDR3 nucleotides are TGCGCCAGCAGCCAAGATCTAGGTTGGCAGCCCCAGCATTTT.